These 11 T cell receptor beta chains came from one sample sequenced in a study of human CD8 memory T cell subsets. Classification as TPEX applied to CCR7+ PD-1+ TIGIT+ early memory CD8+ T cells bearing exhausted-like traits. Investigators built TCR beta libraries using UMI-labeled 5' RACE. Following a re-call of the 5' RACE reads, TCRdb has one entry per CDR3 protein and lacks DNA. This sample carries around 10,000 distinct CDR3 sequences, with 15% to 25% going to the ten biggest clones. The sequenced sample consisted of CD8+ T cells from PBMCs. Receptor source: a human donor in good health.

This clonotype is classed as medium-sized by frequency. The rearrangement uses TRBV5-5 and TRBJ1-2; TCRdb outputs TRBD1, but without DNA this stays unchecked. The germline CDR1 and CDR2 sequences are SGHKS and YYEKEE (reference sequence). This CDR3 contains 14 residues. This CDR3 reads CASSYRQGEDGYTF.

This chain connects TRBV4-2 to TRBJ2-5; as DNA is missing, the TRBD1 call by TCRdb cannot be tested. The CDR3 runs to 16 residues. From germline, CDR1 is LGHNA and CDR2 YNFKEQ. This CDR3 reads CASSQEISGAQETQYF.

The J gene is TRBJ2-5, the V gene TRBV3-1; with no DNA, the TCRdb D assignment of TRBD2 cannot be verified. Germline assignment: CDR1 LGHDT and CDR2 YNNKEL (reference sequence). The CDR3 extends over 17 amino acids. CDR3 protein: CASSQDRRAGGLETQYF.

V usage is TRBV4-2 and J usage is TRBJ2-7; TCRdb proposes TRBD1, but this gene call is untestable without DNA. The CDR3 has 15 residues. Germline V gene lookup returns CDR1 LGHNA and CDR2 YNFKEQ. CDR3 protein: CASSQDHTTGDEQYF.

This clonotype is identified as medium-sized from frequency. The rearrangement joins TRBV6-6 to TRBJ1-1; TCRdb's D call of TRBD1 is untestable without DNA. CDR1 and CDR2 (germline): MNHNY, SVGAGI (reference sequence). There are 14 residues in the CDR3. CDR3 sequence: CASRLGQGGTEAFF.

V gene TRBV23-1 combines with J gene TRBJ2-1; TCRdb's D gene call, TRBD1, goes unchecked for lack of DNA. TRBV23-1 is reported as an ORF; its role is uncertain. This CDR3 comprises 16 residues. The CDR3 loop reads CASSQIRDNSYNEQFF.

The chain joins TRBV7-9 to TRBJ1-5; TCRdb reports TRBD1, a call that lacks DNA to check it against. The CDR3 has 15 amino acids. Germline CDR1 is SEHNR and CDR2 is FQNEAQ (reference sequence). This CDR3 reads CASTPLEGAWQPQHF.

The chain has TRBV7-9 and TRBJ2-4; TCRdb's D gene call, TRBD1, goes unchecked for lack of DNA. The germline gives CDR1 SEHNR, CDR2 FQNEAQ (reference sequence). The CDR3 loop spans 16 amino acids. The CDR3 spells CASSTTTGVAKNIQYF.

The chain has TRBV2 and TRBJ2-1; TCRdb outputs TRBD1, but without DNA this stays unchecked. Germline V gives CDR1 SNHLY, CDR2 FYNNEI. The CDR3 length is 11 residues. CDR3 sequence reads: CASSEGGEQFF.

CDR3: CASSLALGAWEKLFF. The chain has TRBV7-8 and TRBJ1-4; lacking DNA, the TRBD1 call made by TCRdb goes unchecked. In germline, CDR1 is SGHVS, CDR2 FQNEAQ. This CDR3 is built from 15 residues.

The chain employs TRBV9 and TRBJ1-2. The germline CDR1 and CDR2 sequences are SGDLS and YYNGEE. The CDR3 loop spans 15 amino acids. CDR3 in amino acids: CASSVAREATYGYTF.